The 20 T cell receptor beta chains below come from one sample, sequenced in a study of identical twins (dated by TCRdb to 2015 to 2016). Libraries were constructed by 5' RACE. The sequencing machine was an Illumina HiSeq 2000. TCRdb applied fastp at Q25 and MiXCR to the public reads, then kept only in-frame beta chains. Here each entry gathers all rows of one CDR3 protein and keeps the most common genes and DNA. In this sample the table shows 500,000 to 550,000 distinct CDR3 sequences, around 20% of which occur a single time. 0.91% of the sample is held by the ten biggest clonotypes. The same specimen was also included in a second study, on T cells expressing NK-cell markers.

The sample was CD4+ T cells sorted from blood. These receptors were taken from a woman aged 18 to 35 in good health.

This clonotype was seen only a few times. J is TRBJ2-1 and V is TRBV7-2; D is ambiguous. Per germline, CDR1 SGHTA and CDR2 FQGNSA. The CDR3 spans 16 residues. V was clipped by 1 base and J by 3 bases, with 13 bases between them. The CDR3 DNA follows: TGTGCCAGCAGCTTAGTATTCGGAAACGGCTACAATGAGCAGTTCTTC. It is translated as CASSLVFGNGYNEQFF.

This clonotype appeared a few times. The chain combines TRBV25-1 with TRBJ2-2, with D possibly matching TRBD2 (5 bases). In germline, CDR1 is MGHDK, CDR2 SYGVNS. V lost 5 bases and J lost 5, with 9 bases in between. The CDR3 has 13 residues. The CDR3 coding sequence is TGTGCCAGCAGTCGGACGGGAACCGGGGAGCTGTTTTTT. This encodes CASSRTGTGELFF. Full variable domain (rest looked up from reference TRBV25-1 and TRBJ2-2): EADIYQTPRYLVIGTGKKITLECSQTMGHDKMYWYQQDPGMELHLIHYSYGVNSTEKGDLSSESTVSRIRTEHFPLTLESARPSHTSQYLCASSRTGTGELFFGEGSRLTVL.

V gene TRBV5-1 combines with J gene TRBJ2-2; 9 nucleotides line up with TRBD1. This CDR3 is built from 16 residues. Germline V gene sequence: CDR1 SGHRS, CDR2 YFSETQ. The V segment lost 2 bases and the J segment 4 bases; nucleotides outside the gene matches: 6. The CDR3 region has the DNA TGCGCCAGCAGCTTTGGTGGGACAGGGACCACCGGGGAGCTGTTTTTT. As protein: CASSFGGTGTTGELFF. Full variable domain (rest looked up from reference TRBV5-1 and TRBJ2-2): KAGVTQTPRYLIKTRGQQVTLSCSPISGHRSVSWYQQTPGQGLQFLFEYFSETQRNKGNFPGRFSGRQFSNSRSEMNVSTLELGDSALYLCASSFGGTGTTGELFFGEGSRLTVL.

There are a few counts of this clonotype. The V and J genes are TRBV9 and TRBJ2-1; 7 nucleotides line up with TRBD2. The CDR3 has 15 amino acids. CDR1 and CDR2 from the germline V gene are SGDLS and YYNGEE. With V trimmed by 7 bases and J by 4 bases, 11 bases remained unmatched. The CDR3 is CASGGGAGSYNEQFF. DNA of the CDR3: TGTGCCAGCGGGGGGGGAGCGGGAAGTTACAATGAGCAGTTCTTC.

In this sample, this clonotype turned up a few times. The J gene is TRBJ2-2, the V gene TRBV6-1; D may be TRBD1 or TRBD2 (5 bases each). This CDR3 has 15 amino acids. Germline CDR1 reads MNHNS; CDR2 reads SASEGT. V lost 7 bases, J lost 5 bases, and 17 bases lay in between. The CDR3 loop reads CASTRGTSGTGELFF. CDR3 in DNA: TGTGCCAGCACAAGAGGGACCAGTGGGACCGGGGAGCTGTTTTTT.

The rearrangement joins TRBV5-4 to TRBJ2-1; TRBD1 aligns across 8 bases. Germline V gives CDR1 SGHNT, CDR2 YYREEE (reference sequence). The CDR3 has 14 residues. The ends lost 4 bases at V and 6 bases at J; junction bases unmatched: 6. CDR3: CASSKGQVGNEQFF. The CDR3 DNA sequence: TGTGCCAGCAGCAAGGGACAGGTTGGCAATGAGCAGTTCTTC.

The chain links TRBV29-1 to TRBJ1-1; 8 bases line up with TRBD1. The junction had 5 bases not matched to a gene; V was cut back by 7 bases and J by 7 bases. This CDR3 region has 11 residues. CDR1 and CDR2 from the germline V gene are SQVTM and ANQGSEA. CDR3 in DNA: TGCAGCGGACGACAGGGGTTTGAAGCTTTCTTT. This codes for CSGRQGFEAFF.

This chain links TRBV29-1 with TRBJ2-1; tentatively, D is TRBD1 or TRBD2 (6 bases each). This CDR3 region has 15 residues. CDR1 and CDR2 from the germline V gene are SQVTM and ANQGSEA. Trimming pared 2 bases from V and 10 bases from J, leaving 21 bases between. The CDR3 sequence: CSVERRGWSEGEQFF. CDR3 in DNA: TGCAGCGTTGAACGGAGGGGGTGGTCAGAGGGCGAGCAGTTCTTC.

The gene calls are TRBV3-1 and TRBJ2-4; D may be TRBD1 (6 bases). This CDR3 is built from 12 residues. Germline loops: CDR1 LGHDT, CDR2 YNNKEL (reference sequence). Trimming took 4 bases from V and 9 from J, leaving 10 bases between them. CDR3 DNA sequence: TGTGCCAGCAGCCGAACGGACAGCATTCAGTACTTC. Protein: CASSRTDSIQYF.

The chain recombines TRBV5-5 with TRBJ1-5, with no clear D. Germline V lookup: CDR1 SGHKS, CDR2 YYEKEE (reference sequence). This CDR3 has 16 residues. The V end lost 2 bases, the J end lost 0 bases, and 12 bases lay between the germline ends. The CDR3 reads CASSFGVSPSNQPQHF. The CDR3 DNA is TGTGCCAGCAGCTTTGGTGTGTCACCTAGCAATCAGCCCCAGCATTTT.

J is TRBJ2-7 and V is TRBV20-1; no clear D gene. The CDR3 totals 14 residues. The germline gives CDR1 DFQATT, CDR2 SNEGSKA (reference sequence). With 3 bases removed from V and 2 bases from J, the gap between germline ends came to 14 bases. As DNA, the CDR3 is TGCAGTGCTAGTTTCCGGACGTTAACCTACGAGCAGTACTTC. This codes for CSASFRTLTYEQYF.

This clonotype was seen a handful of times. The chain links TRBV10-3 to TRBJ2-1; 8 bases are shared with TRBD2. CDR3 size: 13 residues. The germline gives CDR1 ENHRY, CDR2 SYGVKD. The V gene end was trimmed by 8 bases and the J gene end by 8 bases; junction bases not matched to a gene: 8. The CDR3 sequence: CAIEASGSDEQFF. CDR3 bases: TGTGCCATCGAGGCTAGCGGGTCCGATGAGCAGTTCTTC.

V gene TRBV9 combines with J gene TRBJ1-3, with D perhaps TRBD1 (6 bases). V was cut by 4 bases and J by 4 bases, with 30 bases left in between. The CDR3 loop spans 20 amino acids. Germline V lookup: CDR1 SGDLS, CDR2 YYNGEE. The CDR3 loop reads CASSPLSTGQTSFSGNTIYF. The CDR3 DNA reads TGTGCCAGCAGCCCCCTCAGCACAGGGCAAACCTCGTTTTCGGGAAACACCATATATTTT. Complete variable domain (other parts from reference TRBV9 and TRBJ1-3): DSGVTQTPKHLITATGQRVTLRCSPRSGDLSVYWYQQSLDQGLQFLIQYYNGEERAKGNILERFSAQQFPDLHSELNLSSLELGDSALYFCASSPLSTGQTSFSGNTIYFGEGSWLTVV.

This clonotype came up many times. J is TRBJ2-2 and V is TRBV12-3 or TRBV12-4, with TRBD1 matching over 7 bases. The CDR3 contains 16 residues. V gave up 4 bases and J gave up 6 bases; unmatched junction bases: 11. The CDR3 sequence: CASSSARQGRAGELFF. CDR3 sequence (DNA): TGTGCCAGCAGTTCCGCCCGACAGGGAAGAGCCGGGGAGCTGTTTTTT.

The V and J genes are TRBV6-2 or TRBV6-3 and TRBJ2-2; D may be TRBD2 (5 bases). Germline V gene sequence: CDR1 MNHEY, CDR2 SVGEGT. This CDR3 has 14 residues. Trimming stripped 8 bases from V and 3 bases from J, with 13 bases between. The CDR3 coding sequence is TGTGCCAGCCGCACAGCGGCACACACCGGGGAGCTGTTTTTT. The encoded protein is CASRTAAHTGELFF.

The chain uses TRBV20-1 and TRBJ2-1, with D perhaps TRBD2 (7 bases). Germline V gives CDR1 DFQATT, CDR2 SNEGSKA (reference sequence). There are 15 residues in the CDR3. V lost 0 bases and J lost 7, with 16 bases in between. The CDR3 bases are TGCAGTGCTAGAGATGGAGGGGGGGCCGGGAATGAGCAGTTCTTC. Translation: CSARDGGGAGNEQFF.

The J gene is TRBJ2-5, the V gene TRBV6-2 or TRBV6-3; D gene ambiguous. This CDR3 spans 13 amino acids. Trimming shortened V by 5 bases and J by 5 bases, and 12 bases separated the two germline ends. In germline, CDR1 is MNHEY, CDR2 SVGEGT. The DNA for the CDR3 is TGTGCCAGCAGTCGTCTTCCGAGGGAGACCCAGTACTTC. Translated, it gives CASSRLPRETQYF.

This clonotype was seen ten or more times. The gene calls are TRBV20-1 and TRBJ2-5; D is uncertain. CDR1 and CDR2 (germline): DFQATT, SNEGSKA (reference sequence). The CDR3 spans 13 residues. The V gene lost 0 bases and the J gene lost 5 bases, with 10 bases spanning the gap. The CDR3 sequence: CSARDGGGETQYF. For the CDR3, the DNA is TGCAGTGCTAGAGATGGCGGTGGGGAGACCCAGTACTTC.

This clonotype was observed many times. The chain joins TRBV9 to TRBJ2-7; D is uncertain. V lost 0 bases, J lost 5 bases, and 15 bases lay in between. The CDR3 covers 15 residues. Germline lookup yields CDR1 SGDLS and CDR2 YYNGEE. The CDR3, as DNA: TGTGCCAGCAGCGTAGGTTCTCCTGCCTTTGACGAGCAGTACTTC. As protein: CASSVGSPAFDEQYF.

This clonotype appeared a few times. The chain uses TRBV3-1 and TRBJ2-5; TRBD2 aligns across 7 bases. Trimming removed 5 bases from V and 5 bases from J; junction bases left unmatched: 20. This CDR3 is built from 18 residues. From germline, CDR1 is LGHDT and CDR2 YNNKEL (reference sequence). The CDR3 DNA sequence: TGTGCCAGCAGCGGAACGGGCGTTTCGACTAGCAGATGGGAGACCCAGTACTTC. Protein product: CASSGTGVSTSRWETQYF.